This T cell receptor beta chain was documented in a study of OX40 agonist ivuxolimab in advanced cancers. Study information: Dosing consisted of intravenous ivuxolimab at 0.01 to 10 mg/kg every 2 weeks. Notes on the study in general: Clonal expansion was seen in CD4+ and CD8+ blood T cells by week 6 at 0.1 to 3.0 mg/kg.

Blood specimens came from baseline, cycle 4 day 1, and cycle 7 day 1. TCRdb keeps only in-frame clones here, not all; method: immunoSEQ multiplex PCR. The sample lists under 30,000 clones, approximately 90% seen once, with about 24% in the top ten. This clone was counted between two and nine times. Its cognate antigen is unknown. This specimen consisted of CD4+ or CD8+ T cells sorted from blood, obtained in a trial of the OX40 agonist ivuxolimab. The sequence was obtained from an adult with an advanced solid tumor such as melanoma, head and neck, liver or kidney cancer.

CDR3 sequence: CASQDNYQPQHF. DNA for the CDR3: TGTGCCAGCCAAGACAACTATCAGCCCCAGCATTTT. The chain is built from TRBV2 and TRBJ1-5; unclear D gene. V lost 8 bases, J lost 5 bases, and 10 bases lay in between. The CDR3 is made up of 12 amino acids. Germline assignment: CDR1 SNHLY and CDR2 FYNNEI.